This T cell receptor (beta chain) came from a study of cytotoxic CD8 clonotypes in ibrutinib-treated CLL (dated by TCRdb to 2020 to 2023). Turning to the overall study: In this cohort, 15 patients were treatment-naive and about a dozen were relapsed/refractory, while around 17 had unmutated IGHV. On average, each sample had 255,043 productive templates and more than 85,000 productive rearrangements. Patients were still on ibrutinib when every remission and progressive disease sample was collected. Partial responses were observed in about 25 patients and complete responses in 2; after a median follow-up of around 64 months, remission was maintained in 14 patients and progression was observed in approximately 12. Of the roughly 86 people in the trial, roughly 27 had longitudinal samples available. The response samples were drawn at a median of roughly twelve months into treatment, with a range of about 6 to 36 months. Cryopreserved peripheral blood mononuclear cells were collected at three points: before therapy, at response, and at either sustained remission or disease progression.

Each clonotype received, on average, about 10x coverage in deep resolution sequencing performed on a MiSeq, where the target depth lay between 1 in 1 million and 1 in 200,000 T cells. The immunoSEQ hsTCRB Kit was used to generate the TCR beta libraries. Turning to the authors' computational methods: The data were analyzed with ImmunoSEQ Analyzer and ImmunoSEQ Data Assistant, and V, D and J gene assignments followed IMGT definitions. Clonality, which ranges from 0 to 1, was calculated as one minus the normalized Shannon entropy of productive rearrangement frequencies. Public clonotype analysis was restricted to overrepresented clonotypes comprising at least 0.05% of each patient's repertoire. Repertoires from more than ten age-matched healthy donors in immuneACCESS were used as clonality controls. The clones in this table, taken by TCRdb from immuneACCESS, are in-frame only. Not every clone is retained; where verified, under half of the shortfall comes from an unresolved V gene, and the cause of the rest is unknown. V and J calls and clone size are as listed in that table; D and trimming were resolved from the DNA. Counted in this sample were 45,000 to 65,000 clones; over 80% of them appeared once. About a fifth of the sample is in the top ten clones.

Sequences LGHNA (CDR1) and YNFKEQ (CDR2) are obtained from the germline V gene. Deletion took 0 bases off V and 2 bases off J, with a span of 13 bases between the germline ends. The CDR3 sequence holds 16 residues, the cysteine and phenylalanine included. The only DNA kept is the CDR3, 48 bases in frame from the first base. Broader findings and caveats from the paper: Clonality increased at ibrutinib response, stayed stable in sustained remission, and fell back toward baseline at progression. Public clonotypes were rare and either contracted or stayed stable during treatment, and the rise in clonality at ibrutinib response reflected the expansion of private clonotypes. Sustained-remission and progressing patients did not have matched sampling times, and lymph node repertoires were not examined. Baseline clonality exceeded that of age-matched healthy donors and correlated strongly with circulating CD8+ T-cell counts.

This specimen's time point label, interpreted: approximately 25 months on ibrutinib. About 2 micrograms of genomic DNA were extracted from cryopreserved PBMCs for TCR beta library preparation. Longitudinal blood samples from CLL patients on ibrutinib monotherapy underwent high-throughput TCR beta sequencing. The patients were enrolled in a single-center, open-label phase 2 trial of ibrutinib monotherapy. Details on this clone: Its antigen remains undetermined. Base qualities are not at hand, and no much larger clone is one base apart.

The sequencing here drew on PBMCs, taken after 24 months of ibrutinib treatment. This sequence uses TRBV4-2 and TRBJ1-2; too little of a D gene remains to name it. The clonotype comes from a human donor with chronic lymphocytic leukemia. CDR3 region: CASSQDGSLANYGYTF. Here is the DNA: TGTGCCAGCAGCCAAGATGGCAGCCTTGCAAACTATGGCTACACCTTC.